These 19 T cell receptor beta chains share one sample of origin, sequenced in a study of blood T cell repertoires in COVID-19. The data were produced by immunoSEQ multiplex PCR, yet TCRdb's version contains in-frame clones alone and is incomplete. The table includes some 180,000 clones, roughly nine tenths detected once. The sample was peripheral blood. The receptors come from a man aged 65 to 85 with active or convalescent COVID-19.

CDR3 sequence reads: CASSLAGGNYEQYF. The CDR3 bases are TGTGCCAGCAGCCTGGCGGGGGGAAACTACGAGCAGTACTTC. V and J are TRBV6-6 and TRBJ2-7; 8 bases map to TRBD2. The CDR3 consists of 14 residues. Germline loops: CDR1 MNHNY, CDR2 SVGAGI (reference sequence). The J segment lost 3 bases and the V segment lost 6 bases, leaving 7 bases of the junction unmatched.

The V and J genes are TRBV7-3 and TRBJ1-1, with 7 positions matching TRBD1. The trim removed 4 bases at V and 4 bases at J, leaving 6 bases unmatched. The germline V gene encodes CDR1 SGHTA and CDR2 FQGTGA. This CDR3 region has 14 residues. The CDR3 nucleotides are TGTGCCAGCAGCTCCCGCCGGGACAGCACTGAAGCTTTCTTT. Amino acids: CASSSRRDSTEAFF. Full variable domain (remainder filled in from reference TRBV7-3 and TRBJ1-1): GAGVSQTPSNKVTEKGKYVELRCDPISGHTALYWYRQSLGQGPEFLIYFQGTGAADDSGLPNDRFFAVRPEGSVSTLKIQRTERGDSAVYLCASSSRRDSTEAFFGQGTRLTVV.

In regard to this clone: The same CDR3 arises from other DNA sequences in this sample as well. V gene TRBV30 combines with J gene TRBJ2-3; tentative D call: TRBD2 (6 bases). Germline CDR1 and CDR2: GTSNPN and SVGIG (reference sequence). There are 13 residues in the CDR3. V lost 3 bases and J lost 1, with 8 bases in between. In DNA form, the CDR3 reads TGTGCCTGGAGCCCGGGGGGCACAGATACGCAGTATTTT. It yields the protein CAWSPGGTDTQYF.

The chain combines TRBV18 with TRBJ2-2, with TRBD1 identical over 7 bases. Trimming removed 3 bases from V and 1 base from J; junction bases left unmatched: 2. Germline V lookup: CDR1 KGHSH, CDR2 LQKENI. The CDR3 has 15 residues. The CDR3 region is CASSPPGGNTGELFF. The CDR3 DNA reads TGTGCCAGCTCACCGCCAGGGGGGAACACCGGGGAGCTGTTTTTT.

The chain combines TRBV7-2 with TRBJ1-5; 7 bases match TRBD1. Looked up from germline, CDR1 is SGHTA and CDR2 is FQGNSA. The CDR3 length is 15 residues. The junction had 14 bases not matched to a gene; V was cut back by 8 bases and J by 7 bases. The CDR3 DNA reads TGTGCCAGCTCCACTTCCGGGACAGCTCTACAGCCCCAGCATTTT. Protein product: CASSTSGTALQPQHF.

This chain joins TRBV6-2 or TRBV6-3 and TRBJ1-5; D not resolved. The CDR3 length is 14 residues. V was pared by 2 bases and J by 0 bases, with 5 bases between. From germline, CDR1 is MNHEY and CDR2 SVGEGT. The CDR3 loop reads CASSYPGSNQPQHF. DNA for the CDR3: TGTGCCAGCAGTTACCCGGGTAGCAATCAGCCCCAGCATTTT.

CDR3: CAWSRFGPSGSNEQFF. DNA for the CDR3: TGTGCCTGGAGTCGGTTTGGGCCTAGCGGGAGTAATGAGCAGTTCTTC. The chain links TRBV30 to TRBJ2-1, with 10 positions matching TRBD2. There are 16 residues in the CDR3. Germline assignment: CDR1 GTSNPN and CDR2 SVGIG (reference sequence). The V and J ends lost 2 bases and 7 bases, in that order; junction bases with no gene match: 11.

The J gene is TRBJ2-7, the V gene TRBV4-1; D not certain. CDR3 length: 15 residues. Germline V gene data show CDR1 as MGHRA and CDR2 as YSYEKL. V was pared by 1 base and J by 2 bases, with 12 bases between. CDR3 region: CASSQGFSSTYEQYF. The CDR3 DNA sequence: TGCGCCAGCAGCCAAGGCTTTAGCAGCACCTACGAGCAGTACTTC.

V and J are TRBV6-5 and TRBJ1-1; 8 bases fit TRBD1. Trimming cost V 6 bases and J 0 bases; bases outside gene matches: 6. The length of the CDR3 is 15 residues. CDR1 and CDR2 from the germline V gene are MNHEY and SVGAGI. CDR3 nucleotide sequence: TGTGCCAGCAGAGAGGACAGGGCAATGAACACTGAAGCTTTCTTT. This gives the protein CASREDRAMNTEAFF.

This clone was detected only a few times. The rearrangement joins TRBV1 to TRBJ1-2. TRBV1 is assigned pseudogene status. The CDR3 contains 14 residues. The CDR3 DNA reads as TGCACCAGCAGAAAGGGAGGAACCAACGGCGGCTACACCTTC. Its translation is CTSRKGGTNGGYTF.

The J gene is TRBJ1-5, the V gene TRBV28; 7 bases agree with TRBD1. CDR3 size: 15 residues. Trimming removed 6 bases from V and 6 bases from J; junction bases left unmatched: 11. Per germline, CDR1 MDHEN and CDR2 SYDVKM. The DNA for the CDR3 is TGTGCCAGCAGGCGGGACAGTTTAAGGGCTCAGCCCCAGCATTTT. Protein sequence: CASRRDSLRAQPQHF.

The chain is built from TRBV5-1 and TRBJ2-2; no firm D call. The V end was cut by 1 base, the J end by 2 bases, with 12 bases between. The CDR3 covers 16 residues. Per germline, CDR1 SGHRS and CDR2 YFSETQ. The DNA for the CDR3 is TGCGCCAGCAGCTTGTTGACTGCGGATAACACCGGGGAGCTGTTTTTT. This sequence encodes CASSLLTADNTGELFF.

The chain has TRBV7-2 and TRBJ1-1; D possibly corresponds to TRBD1 (6 bases). This CDR3 region has 15 residues. V lost 6 bases, J lost 1 base, and 15 bases lay in between. Germline V CDR1 and CDR2: SGHTA, FQGNSA. This CDR3 reads CASSPTGTRNTEAFF. CDR3 nucleotide sequence: TGTGCCAGCAGTCCCACCGGGACACGGAACACTGAAGCTTTCTTT.

This clone was seen just once. The J gene is TRBJ2-3, the V gene TRBV9; TRBD2 matches 7 bases. V was clipped by 3 bases and J by 6 bases; unmatched bases: 10. The CDR3 runs 15 residues. The V gene's germline CDR1 is SGDLS and CDR2 YYNGEE. The CDR3 nucleotides read TGTGCCAGCAGCGCCCTCACGGGGGGAGCGGATACGCAGTATTTT. Its translation is CASSALTGGADTQYF.

The genes are TRBV29-1 and TRBJ1-1; 8 positions agree with TRBD1. Germline assignment: CDR1 SQVTM and CDR2 ANQGSEA. The ends lost 7 bases at V and 6 bases at J; junction bases unmatched: 4. The CDR3 is made up of 11 amino acids. Here the CDR3 DNA reads TGCAGCGGCAGGGGGCTGGCTGAAGCTTTCTTT. Amino acids: CSGRGLAEAFF.

The rearrangement links TRBV19 to TRBJ1-1; 7 bases fit TRBD1. The CDR3 spans 15 residues. The ends lost 7 bases at V and 1 base at J; junction bases unmatched: 9. CDR1 is LNHDA and CDR2 is SQIVND in the germline V gene (reference sequence). The CDR3 is CASTDRVWGNTEAFF. As DNA, the CDR3 is TGTGCCAGTACAGACAGGGTGTGGGGGAACACTGAAGCTTTCTTT.

Only one count was recorded for this clone. The chain recombines TRBV6-2 or TRBV6-3 with TRBJ2-7, with no clear D. This CDR3 has 12 residues. V was trimmed by 2 bases and J by 3 bases, leaving 5 bases between them. Germline CDR1 and CDR2: MNHEY and SVGEGT. The CDR3 DNA follows: TGTGCCAGCAGTTACGTAAACTACGAGCAGTACTTC. Its protein product is CASSYVNYEQYF.

The J gene is TRBJ2-7, the V gene TRBV3-1 (or the pseudogene TRBV3-2), with D maybe TRBD1 (5 bases). V lost 4 bases, J lost 5 bases, and 9 bases lay in between. The V gene's germline CDR1 is LGHDT and CDR2 YNNKEL (reference sequence). The CDR3 extends over 12 amino acids. The CDR3 coding sequence is TGTGCCAGCAGCCCCCTAGGGGACGAGCAGTACTTC. Protein sequence: CASSPLGDEQYF.

V usage is TRBV9 and J usage is TRBJ2-7; D may be TRBD1 (5 bases). The CDR3 extends over 17 amino acids. Per germline, CDR1 SGDLS and CDR2 YYNGEE. V was cut by 4 bases and J by 2 bases, with 22 bases left in between. CDR3 in amino acids: CASSPRAGFDGAYEQYF. In DNA form, the CDR3 reads TGTGCCAGCAGCCCCCGGGCAGGGTTCGATGGGGCCTACGAGCAGTACTTC.